Presented here are 15 T cell receptor beta chains from one specimen sequenced in a study. TCRdb redid the calling of the RT-PCR reads with MiXCR, one entry per CDR3 protein. The profile shows about 680,000 distinct CDR3 sequences, 14% of them singletons. Specimen: memory CD4+ T cells from blood. The source of these receptors is a female donor in good health, serving as a healthy control.

This clonotype was counted between two and nine times. The chain recombines TRBV5-1 with TRBJ2-1; a weak D match, TRBD1 (6 bases). The length of the CDR3 is 13 residues. The germline V and J ends were trimmed by 7 bases and 9 bases, with 17 bases remaining between them. CDR1 SGHRS and CDR2 YFSETQ come from the germline V gene. The CDR3 DNA follows: TGCGCCAGCTGGGGGCAGGGGATATCTGAGCAGTTCTTC. Protein: CASWGQGISEQFF. The variable domain in full, completed from reference TRBV5-1 and TRBJ2-1, reads KAGVTQTPRYLIKTRGQQVTLSCSPISGHRSVSWYQQTPGQGLQFLFEYFSETQRNKGNFPGRFSGRQFSNSRSEMNVSTLELGDSALYLCASWGQGISEQFFGPGTRLTVL.

Regarding this clonotype: Germline and junction disagree at one end, which may indicate a read error. This chain connects TRBV2 to TRBJ1-6; the D gene is possibly TRBD1 (5 bases). This CDR3 region has 13 residues. Per germline, CDR1 SNHLY and CDR2 FYNNEI. The CDR3 DNA sequence: TGTGCCAGCATGGGGGGGGTGAATTCACCCCTCAACTTT. Its translation: CASMGGVNSPLNF.

The gene calls are TRBV2 and TRBJ2-1; 8 nucleotides agree with TRBD2. Germline V gene data show CDR1 as SNHLY and CDR2 as FYNNEI. The CDR3 length is 12 residues. J lost 14 bases, V lost 2 bases, and 5 bases had no gene match. CDR3 sequence: CASSEKGLDEFF. The CDR3, as DNA: TGTGCCAGCAGTGAAAAGGGACTAGACGAGTTCTTC.

This clonotype showed up just a few times. This chain uses TRBV4-3 with TRBJ1-1; D is uncertain. Between the trimmed V and J ends, which lost 7 bases and 3 bases, there was a span of 12 bases. CDR3 size: 13 residues. CDR1 is LGHNA and CDR2 is YSLEER in the germline V gene. The CDR3 coding sequence is TGCGCCAGCAAAAAGGCTGGGGACACTGAAGCTTTCTTT. This translates into CASKKAGDTEAFF.

This clonotype was recorded a few times. The chain combines TRBV20-1 with TRBJ2-7, with D hard to call. The CDR3 runs 15 residues. From germline, CDR1 is DFQATT and CDR2 SNEGSKA (reference sequence). V dropped 6 bases and J dropped 2 bases, with 20 bases sitting between them. CDR3 residues: CSAESGLTPTYEQYF. In nucleotides, the CDR3 is TGCAGTGCGGAATCGGGTCTTACACCCACCTACGAGCAGTACTTC.

There are a few counts of this clonotype. The chain has TRBV12-3 or TRBV12-4 and TRBJ1-2; D ambiguous. The CDR3 sequence is 15 residues long. V was clipped by 2 bases and J by 4 bases, with 14 bases between them. The CDR3 DNA reads TGTGCCAGCAGTTTATCGGACCACGGGAGCTATGGCTACACCTTC. Amino acid sequence: CASSLSDHGSYGYTF.

This clonotype was seen ten or more times. This chain links TRBV4-2 with TRBJ2-5, with D possibly being TRBD1 (6 bases). Trimming pared 2 bases from V and 5 bases from J, leaving 15 bases between. The CDR3 consists of 15 residues. Germline CDR1 is LGHNA and CDR2 is YNFKEQ. The CDR3 is CASSQLSTQGETQYF. The CDR3 bases are TGTGCCAGCAGCCAATTAAGCACCCAGGGGGAGACCCAGTACTTC.

This clonotype appeared many times. The chain carries TRBV20-1 and TRBJ2-7, with 10 bases aligning to TRBD1. There are 13 residues in the CDR3. The V gene's germline CDR1 is DFQATT and CDR2 SNEGSKA (reference sequence). V lost 3 bases, J lost 2 bases, and 1 base stayed unmatched. This chain's CDR3 is CSARTGGTYEQYF. The CDR3 region has the DNA TGCAGTGCTAGGACAGGGGGCACCTACGAGCAGTACTTC.

The rearrangement joins TRBV20-1 to TRBJ2-5; weak D call: TRBD2 (6 bases). The germline gives CDR1 DFQATT, CDR2 SNEGSKA (reference sequence). The CDR3 consists of 15 residues. Deletions cut 1 base from V and 3 bases from J, with 15 bases between. The CDR3 loop is CSARVGGEQEETQYF. The CDR3 DNA is TGCAGTGCTAGAGTCGGAGGGGAACAGGAAGAGACCCAGTACTTC.

V is TRBV12-3 or TRBV12-4 and J is TRBJ2-7; 9 bases are a match to TRBD1. After removal of 4 bases from V and 7 bases from J, the junction contained 11 bases not matched to a gene. CDR3 length: 15 amino acids. CDR3 protein: CASSSRDRAKMEQYF. In DNA, the CDR3 is TGTGCCAGCAGTTCCAGGGACAGGGCAAAAATGGAGCAGTACTTC.

This rearrangement joins TRBV5-1 to TRBJ2-2, with a weak D call TRBD1 (6 bases). Trimming removed 4 bases at V and 3 bases at J, with 10 bases between. The CDR3 sequence is 14 residues long. Germline V lookup: CDR1 SGHRS, CDR2 YFSETQ. Here the CDR3 DNA reads TGCGCCAGCAGCCCCCGGACAGACACCGGGGAGCTGTTTTTT. It encodes CASSPRTDTGELFF.

V is TRBV7-8 and J is TRBJ1-2, with TRBD1 as a possible D gene (6 bases). The CDR3 is 16 amino acids. The germline gives CDR1 SGHVS, CDR2 FQNEAQ. The germline V and J ends were trimmed by 1 base and 4 bases, with 16 bases remaining between them. CDR3 nucleotides: TGTGCCAGCAGCTTAGAGGATAGGGGCAGGGGCTATGGCTACACCTTC. Translating gives CASSLEDRGRGYGYTF.

V usage is TRBV6-1 and J usage is TRBJ1-1; no definite D call. The CDR3 is made up of 13 amino acids. Germline values: CDR1 MNHNS, CDR2 SASEGT. The germline V and J ends were trimmed by 6 bases and 1 base, with 9 bases remaining between them. Here the CDR3 reads CASSRGANTEAFF. CDR3 coding DNA: TGTGCCAGCAGCAGAGGAGCGAACACTGAAGCTTTCTTT.

This clonotype has only a few counts. The gene calls are TRBV7-2 and TRBJ2-7; 10 bases agree with TRBD2. Germline values: CDR1 SGHTA, CDR2 FQGNSA. With 3 bases clipped from V and 3 bases from J, the junction kept 8 bases outside the gene matches. This CDR3 region has 16 residues. The CDR3 sequence is CASSLPHLAGGYEQYF. The CDR3 nucleotides read TGTGCCAGCAGCTTGCCCCACTTAGCGGGGGGCTACGAGCAGTACTTC.

The chain employs TRBV6-2 or TRBV6-3 and TRBJ2-5, with a weak D call TRBD2 (5 bases). CDR3 length: 14 residues. The germline V gene encodes CDR1 MNHEY and CDR2 SVGEGT. Trimming shortened V by 4 bases and J by 3 bases, and 12 bases separated the two germline ends. The CDR3 loop is CASSSGEFKETQYF. Written as DNA, the CDR3 is TGTGCCAGCAGTTCCGGGGAGTTTAAAGAGACCCAGTACTTC.